A selection of T cell receptor beta chains follows, all from one sample in a study of spatial heterogeneity in lung cancer. TCRdb itself ran the 5' RACE reads through MiXCR, one entry per CDR3 protein. In the table there are over 10,000 distinct CDR3 sequences, around an eighth of which are singletons. The sequenced sample was PBMCs, obtained at surgery. These receptors all stem from a female donor with early-stage non-small cell lung cancer. CDR3s include the opening cysteine and the closing phenylalanine or tryptophan. The D gene is left open where the match is weak. Rows give clone size only sometimes, using once, few, many, or a class for an expanded clone.

size: medium-sized; D: TRBD1; length: 13; J: TRBJ1-1; V: TRBV29-1; DNA: TGCAGCGCCCAGACAGGGAGTGAAACTGAAGCTTTCTTT; CDR3: CSAQTGSETEAFF
size: medium-sized; D: NA; length: 15; J: TRBJ1-2; V: TRBV19; DNA: TGTGCCAGTAGGCCCGCTCGGATCCCACTCTATGGCTACACCTTC; CDR3: CASRPARIPLYGYTF
size: many; D: TRBD2; length: 16; J: TRBJ2-2; V: TRBV3-1; DNA: TGTGCCAGCAGCCGCGGACTAGCGGGGGGGAACGGGGAGCTGTTTTTT; CDR3: CASSRGLAGGNGELFF
size: many; D: NA; length: 15; J: TRBJ1-6; V: TRBV12-3/TRBV12-4; DNA: TGTGCCACCCCTACAGGGTTGGGGTATAATTCACCCCTCCACTTT; CDR3: CATPTGLGYNSPLHF
size: medium-sized; D: NA; length: 13; J: TRBJ2-3; V: TRBV5-1; DNA: TGCGCCAGCAGCTTGGACATAATGGATACGCAGTATTTT; CDR3: CASSLDIMDTQYF
size: many; D: NA; length: 14; J: TRBJ2-7; V: TRBV20-1; DNA: TGCAGTGCACCATTAGGGGCTTTCTCCTACGAGCAGTACTTC; CDR3: CSAPLGAFSYEQYF
size: medium-sized; D: TRBD1; length: 15; J: TRBJ2-1; V: TRBV19; DNA: TGTGCCAGTAGTACCACAGGGGATGCCTACAATGAGCAGTTCTTC; CDR3: CASSTTGDAYNEQFF
size: NA; D: TRBD1; length: 13; J: TRBJ1-1; V: TRBV28; DNA: TGTGTCAGCAGCCCCCCGACAGGGACTGAAGCTTTCTTT; CDR3: CVSSPPTGTEAFF
size: NA; D: NA; length: 13; J: TRBJ1-1; V: TRBV2; DNA: TGTGCCAGCAGTGAAAAGCCGAACACTGAAGCTTTCTTT; CDR3: CASSEKPNTEAFF
size: NA; D: NA; length: 15; J: TRBJ1-4; V: TRBV3-1; DNA: TGTGCCAGCAGCCCGAGGGACGGACGAAATGAAAAACTGTTTTTT; CDR3: CASSPRDGRNEKLFF
size: NA; D: NA; length: 14; J: TRBJ2-5; V: TRBV5-1; DNA: TGCGCCAGCAGCTTGGTCGGCTTCCAAGAGACCCAGTACTTC; CDR3: CASSLVGFQETQYF
size: NA; D: NA; length: 16; J: TRBJ1-3; V: TRBV25-1; DNA: TGTGCCAGCAGTGAATTAAGGTCAAGCTCTGGAAACACCATATATTTT; CDR3: CASSELRSSSGNTIYF
size: medium-sized; D: NA; length: 11; J: TRBJ2-2; V: TRBV29-1; DNA: TGCAGCGTGGGGGACACCGGGGAGCTGTTTTTT; CDR3: CSVGDTGELFF
size: many; D: NA; length: 15; J: TRBJ1-2; V: TRBV7-2; DNA: TGTGCCAGCAGCTTAAGGGACCTAAATGGCTATGGCTACACCTTC; CDR3: CASSLRDLNGYGYTF
size: NA; D: NA; length: 13; J: TRBJ2-7; V: TRBV20-1; DNA: TGCAGTGCTAGGCCGGGACAAAATTACGAGCAGTACTTC; CDR3: CSARPGQNYEQYF